This T cell receptor (beta chain) originates from a study of cytomegalovirus exposure and HLA in healthy donors (dated by TCRdb to the late 2010s). With regard to the full study: According to an earlier analysis of a few hundred of the donors, about 170 million T cells yielded 90 million to 140 million unique TCR beta sequences and around 300 Gb of sequence data. An early release that covered about 600 HLA-typed donors contained approximately 300 gigabases of sequencing data and 75 million to 100 million unique TCR sequences. The genetic ancestry cluster associated with self-reported Caucasian donors included 81% of the 300 to 450 genotyped donors. The study aimed to test whether cataloging public T cell receptors could reveal signatures of past pathogen exposure. The T cell repertoires of some 670 subjects were profiled by immunosequencing and related to cytomegalovirus serostatus. In addition to the first cohort of around 670 subjects, a separate validation cohort of 100 to 150 different subjects was used. High-throughput TCR immunosequencing, statistical association of individual TCRs with disease status, and machine learning were combined to predict cytomegalovirus infection status. To study patterns of TCR occurrence, a later analysis re-analyzed previously published TCR beta repertoires from around 660 donors and added high-resolution HLA genotyping. Rather than using new phenotypic data, the later analysis identified candidate immune exposures from TCR beta sequences and from how often those sequences occurred across donors. An earlier analysis of some 600 of the donors applied high-throughput TCR beta sequencing to assess whether each TCR beta V gene segment acted as functional or pseudogenic. Alongside the repertoire data, information on donor age, sex, ethnicity and CMV serostatus was compiled. Genome-wide SNP genotypes for about 65% of the roughly 670 donors were used in a later genetic analysis, which treated that subset as a discovery cohort. Every repertoire in the discovery cohort had been generated on one and the same sequencing platform. Both class I and class II loci were covered by HLA typing, at four-digit resolution. The number of donors typed differed by locus, with roughly 629-640 for A, B, C, DRB1 and DQB1, 522 for DQA1, approximately 580 for DPA1, and 450 to 480 for DPB1. About five DR-DQ haplotypes were handled as single units for association and clustering because linkage in the cohort was strong. Among 398 genotyped donors of the cohort, an average of approximately 240,000 unique TCR beta nucleotide sequences was sequenced per donor, of which 15% to 20% were non-productive. Broad study findings and their caveats: The 87-base-pair reads could not distinguish some IMGT-functional V segments, including TRBV6-2 and TRBV6-3, so those segments were excluded. This cohort had only TCR beta chains sequenced, and the lack of alpha or paired-chain data limited which features could be detected. Assigning TCR associations to individual alleles was difficult when HLA alleles, especially DR and DQ, strongly co-occurred. In a later analysis, the rate of TCR association differed among HLA loci, with DRB1 alleles having the most associated TCRs and HLA-C alleles having the fewest. A further reported finding was that TCR beta sequences accurately predicted the HLA-A and HLA-B alleles for most subjects in the first cohort. An earlier analysis of approximately 530 of the donors showed that most TCR beta V segments appeared in productive rearrangements either about 87% or about 30% of the time, which broadly matched IMGT annotations. A later genetic analysis reported fewer N-insertions in productive TCRs among donors in an Asian-associated ancestry cluster than the roughly 640-donor mean. CMV serostatus was the only immune exposure information available for the cohort. Specific HLA alleles were associated with 15,000 to 20,000 TCR beta sequences at a false discovery rate of 0.05 in a later analysis. According to a later analysis, most CMV-associated TCR beta chains appeared to be HLA-restricted, and the HLA associations seemed to be driven largely by CMV exposure. A few of the identified cytomegalovirus-associated TCR beta chains were confirmed in vitro to be specific for cytomegalovirus antigens. The authors suggested that the approach could potentially be extended to other disease states and immunological phenotypes. Roughly uniform sequencing depth across donors was assumed in presence/absence analyses, although this assumption may not hold. HLA typing was unavailable for some donors at each locus, so association tests used only the typed subset. A later analysis reported that several top co-occurrence clusters appeared linked to parvovirus B19, influenza, CMV and Epstein-Barr virus. Because counts were too low, more than 15 rarely observed V segments, including chromosome 9 orphons, were excluded from the earlier analysis of several hundred of the donors. While some public TCRs were present in many individuals, most TCR sequences turned up only very rarely across donors. The study listed 150 to 200 TCR beta chains as associated with cytomegalovirus. A cluster of highly shared sequence variants was judged likely to represent a technical artifact of the sequencing pipeline. An association between a missense DCLRE1C variant and V-gene and J-gene trimming of TCR beta chains was found in a later genetic analysis and replicated in an independent cohort. In both the original and validation cohorts, the classifier was reported to diagnose cytomegalovirus status with high specificity and sensitivity. Linkage disequilibrium might explain the correlated functional status among segregating V segments, but an unknown experimental factor could not be ruled out. In a later analysis, HLA-associated TCR beta chains showed more clonal expansion and lower generation probabilities than non-associated chains that were equally common.

The cohort comprised under 700 healthy bone marrow donors. Cohort members were all nominally healthy when sampled, although unrecorded immune exposures were likely present. The donor tested CMV seropositive and was one of the 289 seropositive cohort members. Each donor provided a peripheral blood sample, and peripheral blood mononuclear cells were used for TCR beta sequencing. The Qiagen DNeasy Blood Extraction Kit was used to extract genomic DNA from the blood cell samples. Note on this clone: The clone's antigen remains unknown. No base qualities exist here, and no much larger clone lies one base off it.

The protocol used for the library was the immunoSEQ multiplex PCR assay. The multiplex PCR relied on a mix of 60 forward primers for TCR Vbeta segments and 13 reverse primers for TCR Jbeta segments. The CDR3 region of rearranged TCR beta genes was amplified from genomic DNA by a multiplex PCR assay. The amplified TCR beta libraries were sequenced on the Illumina HiSeq System as 87-base-pair reads. Regarding the original processing steps: A later analysis tallied 70 million to 100 million unique TCR beta chains across the 700 or so repertoires, and about 10 million of those chains were shared by two or more donors. Raw reads were error-corrected and collapsed into unique sequences with a nearest-neighbor algorithm that merged closely related sequences to remove PCR and sequencing errors. CDR3 sequences were aligned to IMGT reference sequences to assign V, D and J gene segments. For a sequence to be retained, at least a six-nucleotide match to both a V gene segment and a J gene segment was required. Rearrangements were classified as productive when the CDR3 lacked stop codons and remained in frame with V and J, and all other rearrangements were classified as non-productive. Following IMGT convention, CDR3 was defined as the stretch from the second conserved V-encoded cysteine up to the conserved J-encoded phenylalanine. The earlier analysis of about 590 of the donors excluded sequences that lacked an unambiguous match to a single V gene segment. In an earlier analysis of approximately 590 of the donors, a V segment was called functional when productive rearrangements were above 56.7%, and segregating when the standard deviation between donors exceeded 5%. To diagnose cytomegalovirus status from the catalog of TCR beta chain sequences, a statistical classification framework was built. In a later analysis, TCR nucleotide sequences were compared against IMGT/GENE-DB human TR gene sequences so that V and J genes could be assigned. The TCRdist pipeline was used in a later analysis to assign CDR3 sequences and most-parsimonious VDJ recombination scenarios. In a later analysis, each TCR beta chain was defined by its CDR3 amino acid sequence together with its V-gene family, and reads lacking a unique V-gene family were excluded. In a later analysis, around 600 highly shared, low-generation-probability nucleotide sequences were removed to address suspected cross-contamination and a sequencing artifact. A later analysis calculated a clonal expansion index for each public chain from normalized within-repertoire ranks of inferred template counts. A later analysis computed generation probabilities with a VDJ recombination model fitted to out-of-frame rearrangements, and checked the results against IGoR. In a later analysis, TCR-TCR, TCR-HLA and TCR-CMV co-occurrence was scored with hypergeometric tests, and a repertoire-size bias correction was applied to TCR pairs. In a later analysis, false discovery rates were estimated by permuting HLA or CMV assignments 20 times. In a later analysis, co-occurring TCRs were grouped using DBSCAN, with TCRdist sequence similarity added in when clustering inside HLA-allele-positive subsets. Co-occurrence clustering excluded repertoires with fewer than 30,000 or more than 120,000 public chains, plus five with anomalous nucleotide sharing. Entries here come from immuneACCESS through TCRdb and include only in-frame sequences with V and J called. Some clones fail to appear in such tables; in the studies checked, an unresolved V gene covers under half of the shortfall, and the cause of the remainder is unknown. V and J calls and clone size are copied from that table; D and trimming were computed from the DNA. The sample profile shows approximately 210,000 clones; roughly 73% of them were found once. 2.1% of the sample belongs to the ten largest clones.

CDR1 SEHNR and CDR2 FQNEAQ were looked up in the germline V gene (reference sequence). V sheds 5 bases and J sheds 1 base, leaving 15 bases between their ends. The CDR3 numbers 16 residues from cysteine through phenylalanine. Here the CDR3 DNA is all that survives: 48 bases in frame from base 1. The specimen was PBMCs. The rearranged chain carries TRBV7-9 and TRBJ2-1, with no confident D gene call. This receptor was obtained from a woman in her thirties in good health and CMV-seropositive. At the DNA level, the sequence is TGTGCCAGCAGCCCCTTCGGTGAAGCGTCCTACAATGAGCAGTTCTTC. Its protein is CASSPFGEASYNEQFF.